The 32 T cell receptor beta chains in this list originate from one sample, sequenced in a study of T cells in Graves' hyperthyroidism and ophthalmopathy. RNA transcripts provided the source from which TCR beta CDR3 regions were amplified. The TCR CDR3 was amplified in a first-round RT-PCR using the HTBI primer set. Via MiXCR, TCRdb re-called the multiplex PCR reads, giving one row per CDR3 protein. The sample holds approximately 360,000 distinct CDR3 sequences, roughly 25% seen once. The sequenced material came from blood. The source is a man aged 50 or older with Graves' hyperthyroidism.

This clonotype was counted at least ten times. The V and J genes are TRBV11-2 and TRBJ2-1, with 8 bases identical to TRBD2. V shed 6 bases, J shed 3 bases, and the junction held 4 bases outside the gene matches. Germline V lookup: CDR1 SGHAT, CDR2 FQNNGV. This CDR3 is built from 14 residues. CDR3 sequence reads: CASSYAGGYNEQFF. In DNA, the CDR3 is TGTGCCAGCAGTTATGCGGGAGGCTACAATGAGCAGTTCTTC.

This clonotype was counted many times. The chain is built from TRBV7-8 and TRBJ2-7; maybe TRBD2 (6 bases). In germline, CDR1 is SGHVS, CDR2 FQNEAQ. This CDR3 region has 14 residues. V dropped 8 bases and J dropped 5 bases, with 19 bases sitting between them. The CDR3 region has the DNA TGTGCCAGCTCCCTTGGAGGGCCGGTCAACGAGCAGTACTTC. Translating gives CASSLGGPVNEQYF.

This clonotype has a count of ten or more. The chain has TRBV11-1 and TRBJ2-7; a possible D gene is TRBD1 (5 bases). Germline CDR1 SGHAT, CDR2 FQDESV (reference sequence). The length of the CDR3 is 16 residues. Trimming cost V 1 base and J 2 bases, with 15 bases left between them. This chain's CDR3 is CASSLGQPTLTYEQYF. The CDR3 nucleotides read TGTGCCAGCAGCTTAGGACAGCCAACTTTAACCTACGAGCAGTACTTC.

This clonotype was observed many times. The chain employs TRBV11-1 and TRBJ1-1; D may be TRBD1 (5 bases). CDR1 and CDR2 from the germline V gene are SGHAT and FQDESV (reference sequence). V was clipped by 8 bases and J by 0 bases, with 19 bases between them. The CDR3 consists of 16 residues. CDR3 in amino acids: CASAPLADNLNTEAFF. CDR3 bases: TGTGCCAGCGCCCCTCTTGCGGACAATCTGAACACTGAAGCTTTCTTT.

J is TRBJ2-7 and V is TRBV15, with 8 bases aligning to TRBD2. V shed 4 bases and J 1 base; nucleotides not matched to a gene: 6. The CDR3 is 15 amino acids. CDR1 is LNHNV and CDR2 is YYDKDF in the germline V gene (reference sequence). CDR3 in amino acids: CATSIYGGRSYEQYF. In DNA form, the CDR3 reads TGTGCCACCAGCATCTACGGCGGGAGGTCCTACGAGCAGTACTTC.

This sequence joins TRBV12-3 or TRBV12-4 and TRBJ2-2; tentatively, D is TRBD1 or TRBD2 (6 bases each). V was cut by 6 bases and J by 2 bases, with 13 bases left in between. The CDR3 is made up of 15 amino acids. This CDR3 is CASRHRDFNTGELFF. The CDR3 DNA reads TGTGCCAGCAGGCACAGGGACTTCAACACCGGGGAGCTGTTTTTT.

There are many counts of this clonotype. V is TRBV5-1 and J is TRBJ2-3; D remains ambiguous. With 2 bases removed from V and 3 bases from J, the gap between germline ends came to 10 bases. The CDR3 has 14 amino acids. Germline values: CDR1 SGHRS, CDR2 YFSETQ. The CDR3 loop is CASSFGDSTDTQYF. The DNA of the CDR3 is TGCGCCAGCAGCTTTGGCGATAGTACAGATACGCAGTATTTT.

This chain uses TRBV27 with TRBJ2-5; no clear D gene. The CDR3 has 13 residues. CDR1 MNHEY and CDR2 SMNVEV come from the germline V gene (reference sequence). The V end lost 2 bases, the J end lost 3 bases, and 7 bases lay between the germline ends. The CDR3 reads CASSLTEEETQYF. CDR3 DNA sequence: TGTGCCAGCAGTTTAACGGAAGAAGAGACCCAGTACTTC.

The chain joins TRBV5-6 to TRBJ2-1; 14 nucleotides align to TRBD2. V was pared by 3 bases and J by 7 bases, with 21 bases of the junction left unmatched. The CDR3 has 21 amino acids. Germline CDR1 SGHDT, CDR2 YYEEEE. The CDR3 sequence: CASSSTRWTGERTSGRNEQFF. As DNA, the CDR3 is TGTGCCAGCAGCTCGACCCGTTGGACAGGGGAAAGGACTAGCGGGAGGAATGAGCAGTTCTTC. Based on the CDR3 plus reference TRBV5-6 and TRBJ2-1, the full variable domain is DAGVTQSPTHLIKTRGQQVTLRCSPKSGHDTVSWYQQALGQGPQFIFQYYEEEERQRGNFPDRFSGHQFPNYSSELNVNALLLGDSALYLCASSSTRWTGERTSGRNEQFFGPGTRLTVL.

The genes are TRBV28 and TRBJ2-4, with D perhaps being TRBD1 or TRBD2 (5 bases each). V was shortened by 7 bases and J by 7 bases, with 20 bases between the two germline ends. The CDR3 is 15 residues long. The germline V gene has CDR1 MDHEN and CDR2 SYDVKM. The CDR3 protein is CASTSPGAGENIQYF. CDR3 nucleotides: TGTGCCAGCACCTCCCCCGGGGCAGGAGAGAACATTCAGTACTTC.

V and J are TRBV5-1 and TRBJ2-5; 8 bases line up with TRBD2. Germline V gene data show CDR1 as SGHRS and CDR2 as YFSETQ. The CDR3 contains 14 residues. Trimming took 4 bases from V and 1 from J; bases not matched to a gene: 3. The CDR3 coding sequence is TGCGCCAGCAGCGACACTAGCGGCCAAGAGACCCAGTACTTC. It codes for CASSDTSGQETQYF.

This clonotype is a singleton in its sample. The chain carries TRBV18 and TRBJ2-5; D might be TRBD1 or TRBD2, each matching 5 bases. The CDR3 runs 15 residues. The germline V gene encodes CDR1 KGHSH and CDR2 LQKENI. The ends were cut back, 3 bases at V and 2 bases at J, with 13 bases in the middle. This CDR3 is CASSPRDLTQETQYF. Written as DNA, the CDR3 is TGTGCCAGCTCACCCCGGGACCTAACTCAAGAGACCCAGTACTTC.

This clonotype was seen ten or more times. CDR3 protein: CASSYSGRATGLEQYF. The DNA of the CDR3 is TGTGCCAGCAGTTACTCCGGGCGGGCGACAGGGCTCGAGCAGTACTTC. This chain links TRBV6-2 or TRBV6-3 with TRBJ2-7; 7 nucleotides line up with TRBD1. The trim removed 0 bases at V and 6 bases at J, leaving 11 bases unmatched. Germline V gene lookup returns CDR1 MNHEY and CDR2 SVGEGT. The CDR3 spans 16 residues.

This clonotype has ten or more counts. The V and J genes are TRBV28 and TRBJ1-4; the D gene is possibly TRBD1 (5 bases). The CDR3 totals 15 residues. Germline V CDR1 and CDR2: MDHEN, SYDVKM. V was cut by 5 bases and J by 0 bases, with 10 bases left in between. The CDR3 loop is CASSRQGSTNEKLFF. In nucleotides, the CDR3 is TGTGCCAGCAGTCGCCAGGGTTCAACTAATGAAAAACTGTTTTTT.

This clonotype was found many times. V and J are TRBV2 and TRBJ2-2; the D gene could be TRBD1 or TRBD2 (5 bases each). V dropped 3 bases and J dropped 6 bases, with 14 bases sitting between them. Germline CDR1 and CDR2: SNHLY and FYNNEI. The CDR3 is 15 amino acids. The CDR3 DNA reads as TGTGCCAGCAGTGACCGGACCCTGGGGGCCGGGGAGCTGTTTTTT. Its translation is CASSDRTLGAGELFF.

This clonotype was seen a handful of times. This chain joins TRBV30 and TRBJ2-2, with unresolved D. Per germline, CDR1 GTSNPN and CDR2 SVGIG (reference sequence). The CDR3 totals 14 residues. Trimming took off 0 bases at V and 4 bases at J, with 9 bases between the two ends. In nucleotides, the CDR3 is TGTGCCTGGAGTGTAGGCCAGTTCACCGGGGAGCTGTTTTTT. This encodes CAWSVGQFTGELFF.

The chain has TRBV3-1 and TRBJ2-1, with TRBD2 matching over 9 bases. The CDR3 spans 17 residues. Losses at the gene ends were 0 bases for V and 7 bases for J; bases not matched to a gene: 10. Germline V gives CDR1 LGHDT, CDR2 YNNKEL (reference sequence). CDR3: CASSQDLFPAGGNEQFF. The DNA of the CDR3 is TGTGCCAGCAGCCAAGACTTATTTCCAGCGGGGGGTAATGAGCAGTTCTTC.

This clonotype was recorded at least ten times. This chain connects TRBV11-2 to TRBJ2-3; tentatively, D is TRBD2 (6 bases). Germline assignment: CDR1 SGHAT and CDR2 FQNNGV. Trimming pared 5 bases from V and 6 bases from J, leaving 9 bases between. The CDR3 runs to 12 residues. CDR3 nucleotides: TGTGCCAGCAGCCGAGGAGGGGATACGCAGTATTTT. Encoded protein: CASSRGGDTQYF. Full variable domain (remainder filled in from reference TRBV11-2 and TRBJ2-3): EAGVAQSPRYKIIEKRQSVAFWCNPISGHATLYWYQQILGQGPKLLIQFQNNGVVDDSQLPKDRFSAERLKGVDSTLKIQPAKLEDSAVYLCASSRGGDTQYFGPGTRLTVL.

This clonotype has ten or more counts. The chain couples TRBV2 to TRBJ1-5; D not resolved. Trimming removed 8 bases from V and 0 bases from J, with 14 bases in between. Germline V CDR1 and CDR2: SNHLY, FYNNEI. The CDR3 consists of 15 residues. In DNA, the CDR3 is TGTGCCAGCTCATTAACAGCATCTAGCAATCAGCCCCAGCATTTT. Residues: CASSLTASSNQPQHF. Complete variable domain (other parts from reference TRBV2 and TRBJ1-5): EPEVTQTPSHQVTQMGQEVILRCVPISNHLYFYWYRQILGQKVEFLVSFYNNEISEKSEIFDDQFSVERPDGSNFTLKIRSTKLEDSAMYFCASSLTASSNQPQHFGDGTRLSIL.

This clonotype has just a few counts. The chain employs TRBV10-3 and TRBJ2-3; the match to TRBD2 covers 7 bases. The CDR3 is 14 amino acids. The ends lost 5 bases at V and 2 bases at J; junction bases unmatched: 4. CDR1 and CDR2 (germline): ENHRY, SYGVKD. CDR3 bases: TGTGCCATCAGTCCCGGGACTAACACAGATACGCAGTATTTT. It specifies CAISPGTNTDTQYF.

This chain uses TRBV7-9 with TRBJ2-2, with D uncertain. The V gene lost 2 bases and the J gene lost 1 base, with 14 bases spanning the gap. Germline values: CDR1 SEHNR, CDR2 FQNEAQ (reference sequence). The CDR3 loop spans 17 amino acids. Here the CDR3 reads CASSLPKLTQNTGELFF. DNA for the CDR3: TGTGCCAGCAGCTTACCCAAACTTACCCAGAACACCGGGGAGCTGTTTTTT.

In this sample, this clonotype turned up a few times. The chain recombines TRBV28 with TRBJ2-7, with unresolved D. Trimming took off 0 bases at V and 9 bases at J, with 9 bases between the two ends. Germline CDR1 is MDHEN and CDR2 is SYDVKM. CDR3 length equals 12 residues. CDR3 DNA: TGTGCCAGCAGTTTATGGCAGGCGCCGCAGTACTTC. This sequence encodes CASSLWQAPQYF. Combining the CDR3 with reference TRBV28 and TRBJ2-7 gives the whole variable domain DVKVTQSSRYLVKRTGEKVFLECVQDMDHENMFWYRQDPGLGLRLIYFSYDVKMKEKGDIPEGYSVSREKKERFSLILESASTNQTSMYLCASSLWQAPQYFGPGTRLTVT.

This clonotype has only one observation. This sequence joins TRBV11-2 and TRBJ1-6; D call uncertain. Germline V lookup: CDR1 SGHAT, CDR2 FQNNGV. This CDR3 is built from 13 residues. V was shortened by 6 bases and J by 9 bases, with 12 bases between the two germline ends. The CDR3 sequence: CASSLEPSSPLHF. The CDR3 DNA follows: TGTGCCAGCAGTTTGGAGCCTAGTTCACCCCTCCACTTT.

This clonotype was recorded many times. The V gene is TRBV2, the J gene TRBJ2-7; D gene unclear. V was clipped by 4 bases and J by 3 bases, with 10 bases between them. Germline values: CDR1 SNHLY, CDR2 FYNNEI. The CDR3 contains 13 residues. The CDR3 spells CASSVGRDYEQYF. As DNA, the CDR3 is TGTGCCAGCAGTGTAGGTAGGGACTACGAGCAGTACTTC.

This clonotype was counted ten times or more. V gene TRBV2 combines with J gene TRBJ2-1; D gene uncertain. Germline CDR1 reads SNHLY; CDR2 reads FYNNEI. Trimming took 2 bases from V and 0 from J, leaving 11 bases between them. This CDR3 contains 16 residues. This CDR3 is CASSEREMSSYNEQFF. CDR3 nucleotide sequence: TGTGCCAGCAGTGAAAGGGAAATGAGCTCCTACAATGAGCAGTTCTTC.

This clonotype was counted at least ten times. The chain joins TRBV3-1 to TRBJ1-4; the D is unclear. V lost 1 base to trimming and J lost 8 bases, with 5 bases between them. CDR3 size: 12 residues. Germline CDR1 and CDR2: LGHDT and YNNKEL (reference sequence). This CDR3 is CASSQGREKLFF. CDR3 sequence (DNA): TGTGCCAGCAGCCAAGGGAGAGAAAAACTGTTTTTT.

In its sample, this clonotype was seen many times. This CDR3 reads CASSLALAPGNEQYF. CDR3 nucleotide sequence: TGTGCCAGCAGCTTGGCCCTAGCCCCAGGGAACGAGCAGTACTTC. V usage is TRBV5-4 and J usage is TRBJ2-7; tentatively, D is TRBD1 or TRBD2 (5 bases each). This CDR3 is 15 amino acids long. The germline V gene has CDR1 SGHNT and CDR2 YYREEE (reference sequence). Trimming shortened V by 0 bases and J by 5 bases, and 15 bases separated the two germline ends.

V is TRBV5-1 and J is TRBJ2-5; TRBD2 matches 10 bases. CDR1 is SGHRS, CDR2 YFSETQ, per germline. J lost 2 bases, V lost 4 bases, and 5 bases had no gene match. This CDR3 has 15 amino acids. CDR3 DNA: TGCGCCAGCAGCACCAATAGCGGGAGGCAAGAGACCCAGTACTTC. As protein: CASSTNSGRQETQYF.

This clonotype was counted many times. The CDR3 spells CASSLDRGFDNEQFF. CDR3 in DNA: TGTGCCAGCAGCTTAGACAGGGGCTTCGACAATGAGCAGTTCTTC. This rearrangement joins TRBV7-9 to TRBJ2-1; 7 bases agree with TRBD1. Trimming removed 1 base from V and 5 bases from J; junction bases left unmatched: 5. The CDR3 runs to 15 residues. CDR1 is SEHNR and CDR2 is FQNEAQ in the germline V gene (reference sequence).

This clonotype was recorded a few times. V is TRBV3-1 and J is TRBJ2-7, with D unclear. The CDR3 spans 14 residues. Trimming shortened V by 1 base and J by 1 base, and 8 bases separated the two germline ends. Germline CDR1 is LGHDT and CDR2 is YNNKEL (reference sequence). The CDR3 is CASSQGSGSYEQYF. The CDR3 DNA follows: TGTGCCAGCAGCCAAGGGTCGGGTTCCTACGAGCAGTACTTC.

CDR3 amino acids: CSAIFTGELFF. The CDR3 nucleotides read TGCAGTGCTATCTTCACCGGGGAGCTGTTTTTT. This rearrangement joins TRBV20-1 to TRBJ2-2; D gene uncertain. The CDR3 runs to 11 residues. Germline V gene data show CDR1 as DFQATT and CDR2 as SNEGSKA (reference sequence). Between the trimmed V and J ends, which lost 4 bases and 4 bases, there was a span of 4 bases.

This clonotype was observed a few times. This sequence joins TRBV6-1 and TRBJ2-1; TRBD2 aligns across 9 bases. CDR3 length: 14 residues. The V segment lost 5 bases and the J segment 9 bases; nucleotides outside the gene matches: 8. Germline V gives CDR1 MNHNS, CDR2 SASEGT. CDR3 loop: CASSSYSGSSEQFF. The CDR3 DNA is TGTGCCAGCAGTTCCTATAGCGGGAGCAGTGAGCAGTTCTTC.